These T cell receptor beta chains were read from a single sample in a study of blood T cell repertoires in COVID-19. This table comes from immunoSEQ multiplex PCR, and its TCRdb copy is limited to in-frame clones, with some not included. The sample shows 55,000 to 70,000 clones, around 79% of them seen only once. What was sequenced was peripheral blood. The receptors originated from a human donor in a cohort sampled during active COVID-19. CDR3s leave out the opening cysteine and the closing phenylalanine or tryptophan. The order of the fields is D gene, V gene, clone size, J gene, CDR3 protein. A D gene is named only where the DNA matches it firmly. Only some rows state a clone size, as once, few, many or a class for expanded clones.

>.|TRBV18|.|TRBJ1-1
ASSLGQIEAF
>.|TRBV27|few|TRBJ2-7
ASSLSAVSEQY
>.|TRBV11-3|.|TRBJ1-1
ASRRRGPNTEAF
>.|TRBV11-2|.|TRBJ1-6
ASSLGAAGYNSPLH
>TRBD2|TRBV14|.|TRBJ2-7
ASSPYPGLAGASYEQY
>.|TRBV11-2|.|TRBJ1-1
ASDFAGRNTEAF
>TRBD1|TRBV19|.|TRBJ1-2
ASYDRGDYGYT
>.|TRBV10-1|.|TRBJ2-1
ASSDEGGTYNEQF
>TRBD1|TRBV7-6|.|TRBJ1-2
ASSSPGQGSYGYT
>.|TRBV7-3|.|TRBJ2-7
ASSLTPEGREQY
>TRBD1|TRBV6-5|.|TRBJ1-2
ASAPGQGPFNT
>.|TRBV5-1|.|TRBJ2-7
ASSLTTGMGEQY
>TRBD2|TRBV3-1/TRBV3-2|.|TRBJ2-1
ASSSTSGIYNEQF
>TRBD1|TRBV3-1/TRBV3-2|.|TRBJ2-1
ASSQRTGGSNEQF
>.|TRBV7-9|.|TRBJ1-4
ASSLGRQPRGNEKLF
>.|TRBV7-2|.|TRBJ1-1
ASSVQGGSTEAF
>TRBD2|TRBV7-9|once|TRBJ2-5
ASSLDSRAWREEETQY
>.|TRBV7-9|.|TRBJ1-3
ASSLELLSGNTIY
>TRBD2|TRBV11-2|.|TRBJ2-7
ASSFSREGSYEQY
>TRBD2|TRBV11-2|.|TRBJ2-7
ASSLASGGTLSYEQY
>.|TRBV19|few|TRBJ1-1
ASSITQTNTEAF
>.|TRBV30|few|TRBJ1-4
AWSLAGAPAANEKLF
>.|TRBV27|medium-sized|TRBJ2-5
ASSLSSGLETQY
>.|TRBV25-1|.|TRBJ2-7
ASSELAQPNYEQY
>.|TRBV6-4|.|TRBJ1-5
ASSELSRGSNQPQH
>.|TRBV18|.|TRBJ2-5
ASSPPIELETQY
>.|TRBV30|.|TRBJ1-3
ACNTREAGNTIY
>.|TRBV4-1|.|TRBJ1-5
ASSQDAGNNQPQH